These 7 T cell receptor beta chains were all obtained from the same sample, sequenced in a study of Ad26.COV2.S vaccination and SARS-CoV-2 variants. Treatment: roughly 19 received Ad26.COV2.S at low or high dose, single or two shots; about 5 received placebo; per-sample allocation not given. Collection of samples fell on day 63 after the first vaccine or placebo injection. Clones were read by immunoSEQ multiplex PCR, and TCRdb kept only the in-frame ones, dropping some. Of 350,000 to 400,000 clones in the sample, over 75% were seen once. Material: peripheral blood, obtained in a trial of Ad26.COV2.S vaccine versus placebo. The receptors here all came from a person aged 18-65 years who received the Ad26.COV2.S COVID-19 vaccine or a placebo.

V gene TRBV27 combines with J gene TRBJ2-3; 10 nucleotides agree with TRBD2. Losses at the gene ends were 5 bases for V and 3 bases for J; bases not matched to a gene: 14. The CDR3 is 18 amino acids. The germline V gene has CDR1 MNHEY and CDR2 SMNVEV (reference sequence). The CDR3 DNA is TGTGCCAGCAGTCCACACGGACTAGCGGTAAAGGCTACAGATACGCAGTATTTT. Translation: CASSPHGLAVKATDTQYF.

The V gene is TRBV12-5, the J gene TRBJ2-3, with D possibly being TRBD2 (6 bases). CDR3 length equals 15 residues. Trimming cost V 2 bases and J 1 base, with 10 bases left between them. CDR1 is LGHNT, CDR2 FRNRAP, per germline. In nucleotides, the CDR3 is TGTGCTAGTGGTTTGCGGGAGATGGGCACAGATACGCAGTATTTT. Its translation: CASGLREMGTDTQYF.

This chain joins TRBV28 and TRBJ1-5; 7 nucleotides align to TRBD1. Germline assignment: CDR1 MDHEN and CDR2 SYDVKM. With V trimmed by 5 bases and J by 4 bases, 11 bases remained unmatched. The CDR3 is made up of 16 amino acids. The CDR3: CASSDLQGFGNQPQHF. CDR3 DNA sequence: TGTGCCAGCAGTGACTTACAGGGGTTTGGAAATCAGCCCCAGCATTTT. The full variable domain, in which reference TRBV28 and TRBJ1-5 provide the parts outside the CDR3, is DVKVTQSSRYLVKRTGEKVFLECVQDMDHENMFWYRQDPGLGLRLIYFSYDVKMKEKGDIPEGYSVSREKKERFSLILESASTNQTSMYLCASSDLQGFGNQPQHFGDGTRLSIL.

This sequence joins TRBV2 and TRBJ2-7; 7 nucleotides match TRBD2. Trimming cost V 6 bases and J 6 bases; bases outside gene matches: 11. The CDR3 runs 14 residues. Germline lookup yields CDR1 SNHLY and CDR2 FYNNEI. The DNA for the CDR3 is TGTGCCAGCAGGCCGAGGCGGGAGAAGGGCGAGCAGTACTTC. Translation: CASRPRREKGEQYF.

The chain recombines TRBV5-6 with TRBJ1-2; possibly TRBD1 for D (5 bases). The CDR3 consists of 14 residues. Trimming pared 0 bases from V and 4 bases from J, leaving 10 bases between. Germline values: CDR1 SGHDT, CDR2 YYEEEE. CDR3 sequence: CASSLGQGPYGYTF. As DNA, the CDR3 is TGTGCCAGCAGCTTGGGCCAGGGTCCCTATGGCTACACCTTC.

The chain links TRBV5-4 to TRBJ1-2; D uncertain. Germline loops: CDR1 SGHNT, CDR2 YYREEE (reference sequence). V lost 0 bases to trimming and J lost 3 bases, with 6 bases between them. The length of the CDR3 is 13 residues. The DNA of the CDR3 is TGTGCCAGCAGCTTGGACACCGACTATGGCTACACCTTC. Protein: CASSLDTDYGYTF.

The J gene is TRBJ2-7, the V gene TRBV20-1; D possibly corresponds to TRBD2 (6 bases). Trimming left V 3 bases short and J 3 bases short, with 12 bases between. The CDR3 covers 13 residues. Germline CDR1 is DFQATT and CDR2 is SNEGSKA (reference sequence). The CDR3 sequence is CSASSGAGYEQYF. In nucleotides, the CDR3 is TGCAGTGCTAGTTCGGGAGCTGGCTACGAGCAGTACTTC.